These 21 T cell receptor beta chains came from one sample sequenced in a study of blood T cell repertoires in COVID-19. Assay used: immunoSEQ multiplex PCR; TCRdb lists only in-frame clones, some missing. The table shows some 400,000 clones, with about 88% occurring only once. Material for sequencing was peripheral blood. The receptor source for this set is a human donor in a cohort sampled during active COVID-19.

The rearrangement uses TRBV5-1 and TRBJ2-1; 11 nucleotides agree with TRBD1. This CDR3 region has 19 residues. After removal of 7 bases from V and 9 bases from J, the junction contained 24 bases not matched to a gene. Germline V gene lookup returns CDR1 SGHRS and CDR2 YFSETQ. CDR3 bases: TGCGCCAGCCCTGGGGCCCTAAGGACCGGGACAGGGGGGATTGGTGAGCAGTTCTTC. Amino acids: CASPGALRTGTGGIGEQFF.

CDR3 amino acids: CASSLTFGTGAGELFF. The DNA of the CDR3 is TGTGCCAGCAGCTTAACTTTTGGGACAGGGGCCGGGGAGCTGTTTTTT. The rearrangement uses TRBV7-3 and TRBJ2-2, with 10 nucleotides matching TRBD1. Germline-derived CDR1 and CDR2 are SGHTA and FQGTGA. V was pared by 0 bases and J by 6 bases, with 4 bases of the junction left unmatched. The CDR3 has 16 amino acids. Together with reference TRBV7-3 and TRBJ2-2, the CDR3 gives the full variable domain: GAGVSQTPSNKVTEKGKYVELRCDPISGHTALYWYRQSLGQGPEFLIYFQGTGAADDSGLPNDRFFAVRPEGSVSTLKIQRTERGDSAVYLCASSLTFGTGAGELFFGEGSRLTVL.

J is TRBJ2-7 and V is TRBV9, with 8 bases lining up with TRBD2. The junction had 8 bases not matched to a gene; V was cut back by 6 bases and J by 6 bases. From germline, CDR1 is SGDLS and CDR2 YYNGEE. The CDR3 loop spans 13 amino acids. The CDR3 sequence is CASKRGLDGEQYF. The CDR3 region has the DNA TGTGCCAGCAAAAGGGGACTAGATGGCGAGCAGTACTTC.

This chain uses TRBV2 with TRBJ2-3; 12 bases are shared with TRBD2. CDR1 SNHLY and CDR2 FYNNEI come from the germline V gene. This CDR3 spans 18 amino acids. The junction had 9 bases not matched to a gene; V was cut back by 4 bases and J by 1 base. CDR3 residues: CASSAPSLAGGGTDTQYF. As DNA, the CDR3 is TGTGCCAGCAGTGCCCCTTCACTAGCGGGGGGTGGCACAGATACGCAGTATTTT.

DNA for the CDR3: TGTGCCAGCAGTTTTTCGGGCAGGGCAACTGAAGCTTTCTTT. Encoded protein: CASSFSGRATEAFF. This chain joins TRBV27 and TRBJ1-1; TRBD1 might be the D (5 bases). CDR1 and CDR2 (germline): MNHEY, SMNVEV (reference sequence). Trimming pared 3 bases from V and 5 bases from J, leaving 13 bases between. The CDR3 sequence is 14 residues long.

In its sample, this clone was seen a few times. V gene TRBV28 combines with J gene TRBJ2-7; 14 nucleotides line up with TRBD2. V trimming: 5 bases; J trimming: 5 bases; junction bases outside the gene matches: 11. The germline V gene encodes CDR1 MDHEN and CDR2 SYDVKM. The CDR3 contains 17 residues. CDR3 protein: CASSPPTSGRADDEQYF. The CDR3 bases are TGTGCCAGCAGTCCGCCGACTAGCGGGAGGGCCGATGACGAGCAGTACTTC.

The rearrangement joins TRBV5-1 to TRBJ2-1, with a possible D match to TRBD1 (5 bases). The ends were cut back, 4 bases at V and 5 bases at J, with 7 bases in the middle. This CDR3 contains 12 residues. The germline V gene encodes CDR1 SGHRS and CDR2 YFSETQ. For the CDR3, the DNA is TGCGCCAGCAGCGGGGCCCACAATGAGCAGTTCTTC. Its translation is CASSGAHNEQFF.

This chain joins TRBV19 and TRBJ2-3; perhaps TRBD2 as D (7 bases). V was cut by 4 bases and J by 5 bases, with 13 bases left in between. This CDR3 region has 14 residues. Germline CDR1 LNHDA, CDR2 SQIVND (reference sequence). The chain's CDR3 is CASSTSGGGDTQYF. The CDR3 DNA follows: TGTGCCAGTAGTACTAGCGGAGGGGGAGATACGCAGTATTTT.

The rearrangement uses TRBV4-1 and TRBJ2-1; 9 nucleotides match TRBD2. CDR1 is MGHRA and CDR2 is YSYEKL in the germline V gene. With V trimmed by 4 bases and J by 6 bases, 7 bases remained unmatched. This CDR3 comprises 15 residues. The CDR3 DNA is TGCGCCAGCAGCCGAGTCGGGACTAGCAGCAATGAGCAGTTCTTC. Amino acid sequence: CASSRVGTSSNEQFF.

This sequence joins TRBV2 and TRBJ2-2; TRBD2 might be the D (6 bases). V shed 6 bases and J shed 4 bases, with 18 bases lying between them. Germline lookup yields CDR1 SNHLY and CDR2 FYNNEI. The CDR3 length is 16 residues. The CDR3 region has the DNA TGTGCCAGCAGGAGGGGAGGTTCGTGGGGCACCGGGGAGCTGTTTTTT. This translates into CASRRGGSWGTGELFF.

The V and J genes are TRBV29-1 and TRBJ2-7; TRBD2 aligns across 12 bases. CDR3 length equals 13 residues. V dropped 3 bases and J dropped 6; count of bases not matched to a gene: 3. Per germline, CDR1 SQVTM and CDR2 ANQGSEA. As DNA, the CDR3 is TGCAGCGTTGAGCCTAGCGGGGGGGGCGAGCAGTACTTC. The encoded protein is CSVEPSGGGEQYF.

This clone was seen just once. The chain recombines TRBV18 with TRBJ2-5; D is unclear. The CDR3 extends over 13 amino acids. With 8 bases removed from V and 1 base from J, the gap between germline ends came to 11 bases. In germline, CDR1 is KGHSH, CDR2 LQKENI. The CDR3 reads CASRPRGQETQYF. CDR3 nucleotides: TGTGCCAGCAGACCCCGCGGCCAAGAGACCCAGTACTTC.

The rearrangement joins TRBV2 to TRBJ1-5; 7 bases match TRBD1. Germline assignment: CDR1 SNHLY and CDR2 FYNNEI. The CDR3 has 14 amino acids. Unmatched junction bases numbered 5, after V lost 6 bases and J lost 3 bases. The CDR3 spells CASRGDSTNQPQHF. CDR3 nucleotide sequence: TGTGCCAGCAGGGGGGACAGTACCAATCAGCCCCAGCATTTT. Together with reference TRBV2 and TRBJ1-5, the CDR3 gives the full variable domain: EPEVTQTPSHQVTQMGQEVILRCVPISNHLYFYWYRQILGQKVEFLVSFYNNEISEKSEIFDDQFSVERPDGSNFTLKIRSTKLEDSAMYFCASRGDSTNQPQHFGDGTRLSIL.

V gene TRBV4-2 combines with J gene TRBJ2-2; 11 nucleotides line up with TRBD2. V trimming: 0 bases; J trimming: 1 base; junction bases outside the gene matches: 4. CDR3 length: 18 residues. Germline CDR1 is LGHNA and CDR2 is YNFKEQ. The DNA for the CDR3 is TGTGCCAGCAGCCAAGATCCTAGCGGGGGGATGAACACCGGGGAGCTGTTTTTT. Protein product: CASSQDPSGGMNTGELFF.

The chain recombines TRBV7-6 with TRBJ2-5, with TRBD2 matching over 10 bases. Germline V gives CDR1 SGHVS, CDR2 FNYEAQ. The length of the CDR3 is 15 residues. Trimming removed 3 bases from V and 5 bases from J; junction bases left unmatched: 6. Written as DNA, the CDR3 is TGTGCCAGCAGCTTGGGGACTAGCGCCGGGGAGACCCAGTACTTC. As protein: CASSLGTSAGETQYF. Supplemented by reference TRBV7-6 and TRBJ2-5, the full variable domain reads GAGVSQSPRYKVTKRGQDVALRCDPISGHVSLYWYRQALGQGPEFLTYFNYEAQQDKSGLPNDRFSAERPEGSISTLTIQRTEQRDSAMYRCASSLGTSAGETQYFGPGTRLLVL.

This chain joins TRBV27 and TRBJ2-7; D is perhaps TRBD2 (6 bases). The germline V gene has CDR1 MNHEY and CDR2 SMNVEV (reference sequence). The CDR3 runs 12 residues. Trimming stripped 8 bases from V and 9 bases from J, with 17 bases between. The CDR3 region is CASGRLGSVQYF. CDR3 DNA sequence: TGTGCCAGCGGTCGACTAGGCAGCGTGCAGTACTTC.

The CDR3 DNA is TGTGCCAGCAGTTATATTACAGGGCATGCTTTCTTT. Its translation: CASSYITGHAFF. V is TRBV6-5 and J is TRBJ1-1; weak D call: TRBD1 (6 bases). Germline V CDR1 and CDR2: MNHEY, SVGAGI. The CDR3 is 12 amino acids. Trimming took off 3 bases at V and 11 bases at J, with 13 bases between the two ends.

The chain carries TRBV6-5 and TRBJ2-1; D not certain. Trimming took 0 bases from V and 9 from J, leaving 12 bases between them. Germline assignment: CDR1 MNHEY and CDR2 SVGAGI. The CDR3 covers 14 residues. CDR3 DNA sequence: TGTGCCAGCAGTTACTCTGCCGGCACGGGTGAGCAGTTCTTC. Its translation: CASSYSAGTGEQFF.

The chain links TRBV11-2 to TRBJ2-1; D possibly corresponds to TRBD1 (6 bases). Trimming shortened V by 1 base and J by 0 bases, and 7 bases separated the two germline ends. CDR3 length equals 15 residues. Germline values: CDR1 SGHAT, CDR2 FQNNGV. CDR3 loop: CASSLVGGSYNEQFF. The CDR3 nucleotides are TGTGCCAGCAGCTTAGTAGGGGGCTCCTACAATGAGCAGTTCTTC.

The V call is TRBV28, the J call TRBJ2-7, with D perhaps matching TRBD2 (6 bases). V was shortened by 5 bases and J by 7 bases, with 12 bases between the two germline ends. CDR1 MDHEN and CDR2 SYDVKM come from the germline V gene. The CDR3 loop spans 12 amino acids. The CDR3: CASSTGGKEQYF. The CDR3 DNA follows: TGTGCCAGCAGTACCGGGGGTAAAGAGCAGTACTTC.

The rearrangement joins TRBV5-4 to TRBJ1-1; no definite D call. Germline V gives CDR1 SGHNT, CDR2 YYREEE (reference sequence). Trimming pared 0 bases from V and 6 bases from J, leaving 9 bases between. CDR3 size: 13 residues. As DNA, the CDR3 is TGTGCCAGCAGCTTGGTGGGCTTACCTGAAGCTTTCTTT. As protein: CASSLVGLPEAFF.